The 28 T cell receptor beta chains below come from one sample, sequenced in a study of T cells in Graves' hyperthyroidism and ophthalmopathy. Researchers amplified the TCR beta CDR3 regions from RNA transcripts. Researchers ran a first-round RT-PCR on the TCR CDR3 using the HTBI primer set. TCRdb re-called the multiplex PCR reads through MiXCR, storing one row per CDR3 protein. Found here are fewer than 600,000 distinct CDR3 sequences, around 14% of them singletons; the top ten hold 15% to 20%. Material: blood. These receptors were taken from a woman aged 18-29 years with Graves' hyperthyroidism.

This clonotype occurred many times. The gene calls are TRBV11-2 and TRBJ2-5; tentative D call: TRBD2 (5 bases). With 6 bases removed from V and 5 bases from J, the gap between germline ends came to 10 bases. The CDR3 totals 12 residues. Germline V lookup: CDR1 SGHAT, CDR2 FQNNGV. The CDR3 sequence: CASRLGAETQYF. The CDR3 DNA reads as TGTGCCAGCAGACTAGGCGCGGAGACCCAGTACTTC.

This clonotype showed up just once. The V and J genes are TRBV20-1 and TRBJ2-1; D remains ambiguous. The CDR3 length is 16 residues. V shed 1 base and J shed 9 bases, with 22 bases lying between them. Germline V gene data show CDR1 as DFQATT and CDR2 as SNEGSKA (reference sequence). As DNA, the CDR3 is TGCAGTGCTAGAGCATATGGCGGCATACGGACGACTGAGCAGTTCTTC. It translates to CSARAYGGIRTTEQFF.

This clonotype was seen at least ten times. V and J are TRBV2 and TRBJ2-2; the D is unclear. Per germline, CDR1 SNHLY and CDR2 FYNNEI. The CDR3 spans 16 residues. V was clipped by 2 bases and J by 9 bases, with 19 bases between them. CDR3 sequence (DNA): TGTGCCAGCAGTGAACGAGAGTGGACCCCTACCCGGGAGCTGTTTTTT. As protein: CASSEREWTPTRELFF.

The DNA for the CDR3 is TGTGCCACCAGTGATTCTCTGATAGCTTCGGGGGAGCTGTTTTTT. Translated, it gives CATSDSLIASGELFF. The V and J genes are TRBV24-1 and TRBJ2-2; D gene uncertain. V lost 2 bases and J 8 bases, leaving 14 bases between the germline ends. Looked up from germline, CDR1 is KGHDR and CDR2 is SFDVKD. This CDR3 has 15 residues.

This clonotype was recorded many times. This chain uses TRBV4-2 with TRBJ2-7; 11 bases map to TRBD2. Germline CDR1 LGHNA, CDR2 YNFKEQ. With 0 bases clipped from V and 6 bases from J, the junction kept 4 bases outside the gene matches. The CDR3 totals 15 residues. The CDR3 sequence: CASSQELAGVSEQYF. For the CDR3, the DNA is TGTGCCAGCAGCCAAGAACTAGCGGGAGTATCCGAGCAGTACTTC.

The chain has TRBV29-1 and TRBJ2-3, with TRBD2 matching over 8 bases. This CDR3 is built from 17 residues. Germline assignment: CDR1 SQVTM and CDR2 ANQGSEA. The J segment lost 0 bases and the V segment lost 5 bases, leaving 13 bases of the junction unmatched. The CDR3 loop reads CSVQGGELAESTDTQYF. CDR3 nucleotides: TGCAGCGTTCAAGGTGGGGAACTAGCGGAGAGCACAGATACGCAGTATTTT.

This clonotype was observed many times. CDR3 residues: CASSVDLAGQEQYF. In DNA, the CDR3 is TGTGCCAGCAGCGTAGATCTAGCGGGACAAGAGCAGTACTTC. This rearrangement joins TRBV9 to TRBJ2-7, with TRBD2 matching 9 bases. CDR1 SGDLS and CDR2 YYNGEE come from the germline V gene. There are 14 residues in the CDR3. After removal of 0 bases from V and 7 bases from J, the junction contained 5 bases not matched to a gene.

The V and J genes are TRBV12-3 or TRBV12-4 and TRBJ2-1; 7 bases line up with TRBD1. With 5 bases clipped from V and 4 bases from J, the junction kept 8 bases outside the gene matches. The CDR3 has 15 amino acids. CDR3 DNA sequence: TGTGCCAGCAGTCTCCCCGAGACAGGGTACAATGAGCAGTTCTTC. Translation: CASSLPETGYNEQFF.

This clonotype came up many times. This rearrangement joins TRBV7-6 to TRBJ2-2; tentatively, D is TRBD1 (6 bases). The germline gives CDR1 SGHVS, CDR2 FNYEAQ. This CDR3 comprises 13 residues. With 4 bases removed from V and 5 bases from J, the gap between germline ends came to 8 bases. CDR3 DNA: TGTGCCAGCAGCTGGACAGTGACCGGGGAGCTGTTTTTT. Translating it yields CASSWTVTGELFF.

This clonotype appeared once. The chain links TRBV3-1 to TRBJ2-2; TRBD2 matches at 8 bases. This CDR3 has 15 residues. V lost 3 bases, J lost 4 bases, and 4 bases stayed unmatched. Per germline, CDR1 LGHDT and CDR2 YNNKEL (reference sequence). CDR3 sequence reads: CASSHLSGGTGELFF. The CDR3 bases are TGTGCCAGCAGCCATTTAAGCGGGGGCACCGGGGAGCTGTTTTTT.

This clonotype was observed a few times. This rearrangement joins TRBV7-6 to TRBJ2-1, with D hard to call. Germline-derived CDR1 and CDR2 are SGHVS and FNYEAQ. The CDR3 has 17 residues. V lost 2 bases and J lost 6, with 20 bases in between. DNA for the CDR3: TGTGCCAGCAGCTTAATGGGGTCCCTCGAAGGTCCCAATGAGCAGTTCTTC. As protein: CASSLMGSLEGPNEQFF.

This clonotype was counted many times. The chain recombines TRBV28 with TRBJ2-7, with 9 nucleotides matching TRBD1. Germline-derived CDR1 and CDR2 are MDHEN and SYDVKM. The V segment lost 6 bases and the J segment 3 bases; nucleotides outside the gene matches: 6. The CDR3 covers 14 residues. The CDR3 nucleotides are TGTGCCAGCAGCTTGCCGGGACAGGGCTACGAGCAGTACGTC. The encoded protein is CASSLPGQGYEQYV.

This clonotype was counted many times. CDR3: CASSSPGKETQYF. The CDR3 nucleotides read TGTGCCAGCAGTTCCCCAGGGAAAGAGACCCAGTACTTC. J is TRBJ2-5 and V is TRBV28, with a possible D match to TRBD1 (5 bases). The CDR3 loop spans 13 amino acids. Germline lookup yields CDR1 MDHEN and CDR2 SYDVKM. V was clipped by 4 bases and J by 3 bases, with 9 bases between them.

Many counts were recorded for this clonotype. The V call is TRBV24-1, the J call TRBJ1-5; TRBD1 aligns across 10 bases. Trimming cost V 7 bases and J 5 bases; bases outside gene matches: 13. From germline, CDR1 is KGHDR and CDR2 SFDVKD. This CDR3 comprises 17 residues. For the CDR3, the DNA is TGTGCCACCAGCCCAACCCGGGACAGGGGTTTGGATCAGCCCCAGCATTTT. Protein product: CATSPTRDRGLDQPQHF.

Ten or more counts support this clonotype. The CDR3 sequence: CASSKEGRETQYF. The DNA for the CDR3 is TGCGCCAGCTCAAAGGAGGGGCGAGAGACCCAGTACTTC. The chain recombines TRBV4-1 with TRBJ2-5; D is possibly TRBD2 (6 bases). The germline V gene encodes CDR1 MGHRA and CDR2 YSYEKL. The CDR3 is made up of 13 amino acids. Trimming left V 8 bases short and J 4 bases short, with 14 bases between.

A word on this clonotype: With a much larger clone just one base away, this may be a read error. The rearrangement joins TRBV24-1 to TRBJ2-2; D is undetermined. The V end lost 3 bases, the J end lost 4 bases, and 11 bases lay between the germline ends. CDR3 length: 15 residues. Per the germline V gene, CDR1 is KGHDR and CDR2 is SFDVKD. The CDR3 here is CATSDPPGPTGELFF. The CDR3 DNA sequence: TGTGCCACCAGTGATCCCCCCGGGCCCACCGGGGAGCTGTTTTTT.

At least ten counts were recorded for this clonotype. The chain employs TRBV7-3 and TRBJ2-1; no clear D gene. The CDR3 length is 15 residues. The V end lost 4 bases, the J end lost 0 bases, and 10 bases lay between the germline ends. The germline gives CDR1 SGHTA, CDR2 FQGTGA. The DNA of the CDR3 is TGTGCCAGCAGCTCCATGCCTAGCTCCTACAATGAGCAGTTCTTC. Protein: CASSSMPSSYNEQFF.

This clonotype occurred many times. The rearrangement uses TRBV9 and TRBJ1-6; D possibly corresponds to TRBD1 (6 bases). CDR3 length: 15 residues. V lost 0 bases to trimming and J lost 7 bases, with 11 bases between them. Germline assignment: CDR1 SGDLS and CDR2 YYNGEE. CDR3 sequence (DNA): TGTGCCAGCAGCGTAGAGGACAGTTGGAATTCACCCCTCCACTTT. This translates into CASSVEDSWNSPLHF.

This clonotype was seen many times. The chain is built from TRBV30 and TRBJ1-2; D not certain. The CDR3 has 14 residues. Germline values: CDR1 GTSNPN, CDR2 SVGIG (reference sequence). V lost 0 bases and J lost 8, with 16 bases in between. CDR3 coding DNA: TGTGCCTGGAGTGTTATTGCGGCTGCGGAGGGCTACACCTTC. Translating gives CAWSVIAAAEGYTF.

This clonotype was counted at least ten times. The chain links TRBV6-5 to TRBJ2-7, with TRBD2 identical over 8 bases. Looked up from germline, CDR1 is MNHEY and CDR2 is SVGAGI. The CDR3 length is 16 residues. The J segment lost 0 bases and the V segment lost 5 bases, leaving 9 bases of the junction unmatched. This CDR3 is CASSHGGAGGSYEQYV. For the CDR3, the DNA is TGTGCCAGCAGTCATGGCGGGGCGGGAGGCTCCTACGAGCAGTACGTC.

This clonotype was observed at least ten times. The rearrangement links TRBV12-3 or TRBV12-4 to TRBJ2-2; D is unresolved. V shed 2 bases and J shed 9 bases, with 10 bases lying between them. The CDR3 consists of 13 residues. The CDR3, as DNA: TGTGCCAGCAGTTTATTAGGTAGCTGGGAGCTGTTTTTT. The encoded protein is CASSLLGSWELFF.

This clonotype has at least ten counts. The rearrangement links TRBV2 to TRBJ1-5; D is unresolved. The germline V gene encodes CDR1 SNHLY and CDR2 FYNNEI. V gave up 0 bases and J gave up 2 bases, with 8 bases separating them. CDR3 length: 15 residues. CDR3 region: CASSEAAGGNQPQHF. The CDR3 DNA reads as TGTGCCAGCAGTGAAGCTGCAGGCGGCAATCAGCCCCAGCATTTT.

This clonotype has ten or more counts. The gene calls are TRBV20-1 and TRBJ1-1; perhaps TRBD1 as D (5 bases). CDR1 DFQATT and CDR2 SNEGSKA come from the germline V gene (reference sequence). The germline V and J ends were trimmed by 1 base and 5 bases, with 14 bases remaining between them. The CDR3 runs 14 residues. For the CDR3, the DNA is TGCAGTGCTAGAGCTGGGACCGAGGTTACTGAAGCTTTCTTT. Residues: CSARAGTEVTEAFF.

In this sample, this clonotype turned up many times. The V gene is TRBV5-1, the J gene TRBJ2-2; the match to TRBD1 covers 9 bases. This CDR3 comprises 14 residues. The germline gives CDR1 SGHRS, CDR2 YFSETQ. Germline trimming cut 4 bases from V and 7 bases from J; bases unmatched to any gene: 5. In DNA form, the CDR3 reads TGCGCCAGCAGCAAGGGGACAGGGCTCGGGGAGCTGTTTTTT. Its translation: CASSKGTGLGELFF.

In this sample, this clonotype turned up many times. The rearrangement uses TRBV12-3 or TRBV12-4 and TRBJ1-2; TRBD1 matches at 7 bases. The CDR3 is 16 amino acids. With V trimmed by 5 bases and J by 9 bases, 18 bases remained unmatched. Here the CDR3 DNA reads TGTGCCAGCAGTCTAAGCTACAGGGGCCGAAGAAGAAGCTACACCTTC. Translation gives CASSLSYRGRRRSYTF.

The sample holds a few counts of this clonotype. This could be a read error, since a much larger clone is one nucleotide away. The gene calls are TRBV19 and TRBJ1-5; D is undetermined. Germline V gene data show CDR1 as LNHDA and CDR2 as SQIVND (reference sequence). Trimming pared 3 bases from V and 4 bases from J, leaving 13 bases between. This CDR3 is 15 amino acids long. In DNA, the CDR3 is TGTGCCAGTAGTATTCCGATAGGTCCTAATCAGCCCCAGCATTTT. It is translated as CASSIPIGPNQPQHF.

This clonotype came up many times. The genes are TRBV29-1 and TRBJ1-2; no reliable D call. The germline V and J ends were trimmed by 5 bases and 6 bases, with 13 bases remaining between them. This CDR3 is built from 12 residues. The germline V gene encodes CDR1 SQVTM and CDR2 ANQGSEA. This CDR3 is CSVPRPVDGYTF. In DNA form, the CDR3 reads TGCAGCGTTCCTAGACCCGTGGATGGCTACACCTTC.

Only a few counts were recorded for this clonotype. The chain is built from TRBV19 and TRBJ2-7; no definite D call. Trimming took 5 bases from V and 2 from J, leaving 10 bases between them. Germline CDR1 is LNHDA and CDR2 is SQIVND (reference sequence). This CDR3 spans 13 amino acids. The CDR3 DNA follows: TGTGCCAGTAGTCCGCAGATTACCTACGAGCAGTACTTC. Its translation: CASSPQITYEQYF.